The sequence of this T cell receptor (beta chain) was determined in a study of blood T cell repertoires in COVID-19. Trimming shortened V by 5 bases and J by 4 bases, and 18 bases separated the two germline ends. The germline V gene has CDR1 LGHDT and CDR2 YNNKEL (reference sequence). There are 15 residues in the CDR3. The method was immunoSEQ multiplex PCR; TCRdb's version includes in-frame clones alone and lacks a portion of them. The profile shows a few hundred thousand clones, around 88% of them singletons. V is TRBV3-1 (or the pseudogene TRBV3-2) and J is TRBJ2-7; D perhaps matches TRBD1 (7 bases). This clonotype was obtained from a woman aged 25 to 39 with COVID-19, enrolled during active disease. Sequenced material: peripheral blood. The DNA for the CDR3 is TGTGCCAGCAGCGGCGGGGCAGGGGGACTGTACGAGCAGTACGTC. This sequence encodes CASSGGAGGLYEQYV.